The rows below give T cell receptor beta chains drawn from one sample of a study of circulating and synovial CD4+ cells in juvenile arthritis. This table comes from immunoSEQ multiplex PCR, and its TCRdb copy is limited to in-frame clones, with some not included. This table holds approximately 16,000 clones, around 90% found once. Sequencing was done on a sample of CD4+ T cells from blood. The receptors originated from a human donor with juvenile idiopathic arthritis. The CDR3 runs from the conserved cysteine through the conserved F or W. The D gene is left open where the match is weak. Part of the rows lack a size; the others show once, few, many or a class for expanded clones.

CDR3 DNA: TGTGCCAGCAGTGGGTTCTTAGCATCCTCCTACGAGCAGTACTTC; CDR3 protein: CASSGFLASSYEQYF; D gene: .; V gene: TRBV6-1; clone size: .; J gene: TRBJ2-7
CDR3 DNA: TGTGCCAGCAGCTTGACCGGGACTAGCGGGACCTACGAGCAGTACTTC; CDR3 protein: CASSLTGTSGTYEQYF; D gene: TRBD2; V gene: TRBV7-9; clone size: .; J gene: TRBJ2-7
CDR3 DNA: TGTGCCAGCAGCTCGGGGTCGGGCACCGGGGAGCTGTTTTTT; CDR3 protein: CASSSGSGTGELFF; D gene: .; V gene: TRBV11-3; clone size: .; J gene: TRBJ2-2
CDR3 DNA: TGTGCCAGCAGTCGCTTTTCGGTTCCGAAAAGCGGGGGGTACAATGAGCAGTTCTTC; CDR3 protein: CASSRFSVPKSGGYNEQFF; D gene: TRBD2; V gene: TRBV7-9; clone size: .; J gene: TRBJ2-1
CDR3 DNA: TGTGCCAGCATTACCCCTAGCGGGATCTACGAGCAGTACTTC; CDR3 protein: CASITPSGIYEQYF; D gene: TRBD2; V gene: TRBV2; clone size: .; J gene: TRBJ2-7
CDR3 DNA: TGTGCCAGCAGCGTAGATTCCGGGGCTGGGGGCCTCCCTAACTACGAGCAGTACTTC; CDR3 protein: CASSVDSGAGGLPNYEQYF; D gene: .; V gene: TRBV9; clone size: once; J gene: TRBJ2-7
CDR3 DNA: TGTGCCAGCAGTGTCGTGGGGGGGAGGAATGAGCAGTTCTTC; CDR3 protein: CASSVVGGRNEQFF; D gene: TRBD2; V gene: TRBV2; clone size: .; J gene: TRBJ2-1
CDR3 DNA: TGTGCCAGCAGCCCCGGGGTTGCCGGCGCTGAAGCTTTCTTT; CDR3 protein: CASSPGVAGAEAFF; D gene: .; V gene: TRBV11-2; clone size: .; J gene: TRBJ1-1
CDR3 DNA: TGCGCCAGCAGCTTGGATACAGGGACCCTAGCCAAAAACATTCAGTACTTC; CDR3 protein: CASSLDTGTLAKNIQYF; D gene: .; V gene: TRBV5-1; clone size: .; J gene: TRBJ2-4
CDR3 DNA: TGCGCCAGCAGCTTGTCTGAGACCCAGTACTTC; CDR3 protein: CASSLSETQYF; D gene: .; V gene: TRBV5-1; clone size: .; J gene: TRBJ2-5
CDR3 DNA: TGTGCCAGCAGTGTTTTAGCTAGCGCGGAGACCCAGTACTTC; CDR3 protein: CASSVLASAETQYF; D gene: .; V gene: TRBV2; clone size: .; J gene: TRBJ2-5
CDR3 DNA: TGTGCCAGCAGCAACCGAATCGGGGACAGGGTATCAAATGAGCAGTTCTTC; CDR3 protein: CASSNRIGDRVSNEQFF; D gene: TRBD1; V gene: TRBV9; clone size: .; J gene: TRBJ2-1
CDR3 DNA: TGTGCCAGCTCACCTGGGTCGGGGTCACCCCTCCACTTT; CDR3 protein: CASSPGSGSPLHF; D gene: .; V gene: TRBV18; clone size: .; J gene: TRBJ1-6
CDR3 DNA: TGCGCCAGCAGCCCTCGGAAAGCGGGAGAGTGGTCCTACGAGCAGTACTTC; CDR3 protein: CASSPRKAGEWSYEQYF; D gene: TRBD2; V gene: TRBV4-1; clone size: .; J gene: TRBJ2-7
CDR3 DNA: TGTGCCAGCCGATCAGCGGGGAAAAAAAACATTCAGTACTTC; CDR3 protein: CASRSAGKKNIQYF; D gene: TRBD2; V gene: TRBV11-2; clone size: .; J gene: TRBJ2-4
CDR3 DNA: TGCGCCAGCAGGGGGCGCCAGGGCGCTTCTTCCTATAGCAATCAGCCCCAGCATTTT; CDR3 protein: CASRGRQGASSYSNQPQHF; D gene: .; V gene: TRBV5-1; clone size: .; J gene: TRBJ1-5
CDR3 DNA: TGTGCCAGCAGCTCGGCCGTGGCGCTGCGGTTCCTCACAGATACGCAGTATTTT; CDR3 protein: CASSSAVALRFLTDTQYF; D gene: .; V gene: TRBV7-9; clone size: .; J gene: TRBJ2-3
CDR3 DNA: TGTGCCAGCAGGACAAGTAGTATCTCCTACGAGCAGTACTTC; CDR3 protein: CASRTSSISYEQYF; D gene: .; V gene: TRBV2; clone size: .; J gene: TRBJ2-7
CDR3 DNA: TGTGCCAGCAGCACCGGACTAGCGGGAAGTAGCACAGATACGCAGTATTTT; CDR3 protein: CASSTGLAGSSTDTQYF; D gene: TRBD2; V gene: TRBV7-9; clone size: .; J gene: TRBJ2-3
CDR3 DNA: TGCACCAGCAGCCGGAGGGGGCAGGGGGACACTGAAGCTTTCTTT; CDR3 protein: CTSSRRGQGDTEAFF; D gene: .; V gene: TRBV1; clone size: .; J gene: TRBJ1-1
CDR3 DNA: TGTGCCATCAAGACGGGACAGGGCTCCTACGAGCAGTACTTC; CDR3 protein: CAIKTGQGSYEQYF; D gene: TRBD1; V gene: TRBV10-3; clone size: .; J gene: TRBJ2-7
CDR3 DNA: TGTGCCAGCAGCCCACCTAGCGGGGGGGGCACAGATACGCAGTATTTT; CDR3 protein: CASSPPSGGGTDTQYF; D gene: TRBD2; V gene: TRBV7-9; clone size: once; J gene: TRBJ2-3
CDR3 DNA: TGTGCCAGCAGTACCCTCACAGGGGGTGGCGAGCAGTACTTC; CDR3 protein: CASSTLTGGGEQYF; D gene: TRBD1; V gene: TRBV6-5; clone size: .; J gene: TRBJ2-7
CDR3 DNA: TGTGCCAGCAGCCCGGGACTAGCGGGGGGATTAAGCTCCTACAATGAGCAGTTCTTC; CDR3 protein: CASSPGLAGGLSSYNEQFF; D gene: TRBD2; V gene: TRBV9; clone size: .; J gene: TRBJ2-1
CDR3 DNA: TGTGCCAGTAGTATAGCGGACAGTCCGACCTACGAGCAGTACTTC; CDR3 protein: CASSIADSPTYEQYF; D gene: .; V gene: TRBV19; clone size: .; J gene: TRBJ2-7
CDR3 DNA: TGCGCCAGCAGTTCCATCGGGGAGCTGTTTTTT; CDR3 protein: CASSSIGELFF; D gene: .; V gene: TRBV5-1; clone size: once; J gene: TRBJ2-2
CDR3 DNA: TGTGCTAGCAGCTTGTACCGGGAGTCTAGCACAGATACGCAGTATTTT; CDR3 protein: CASSLYRESSTDTQYF; D gene: .; V gene: TRBV7-7; clone size: .; J gene: TRBJ2-3
CDR3 DNA: TGTGCCAGCAGCCAATCCCTAGCGGGAGTGAATGAGCAGTTCTTC; CDR3 protein: CASSQSLAGVNEQFF; D gene: TRBD2; V gene: TRBV14; clone size: .; J gene: TRBJ2-1